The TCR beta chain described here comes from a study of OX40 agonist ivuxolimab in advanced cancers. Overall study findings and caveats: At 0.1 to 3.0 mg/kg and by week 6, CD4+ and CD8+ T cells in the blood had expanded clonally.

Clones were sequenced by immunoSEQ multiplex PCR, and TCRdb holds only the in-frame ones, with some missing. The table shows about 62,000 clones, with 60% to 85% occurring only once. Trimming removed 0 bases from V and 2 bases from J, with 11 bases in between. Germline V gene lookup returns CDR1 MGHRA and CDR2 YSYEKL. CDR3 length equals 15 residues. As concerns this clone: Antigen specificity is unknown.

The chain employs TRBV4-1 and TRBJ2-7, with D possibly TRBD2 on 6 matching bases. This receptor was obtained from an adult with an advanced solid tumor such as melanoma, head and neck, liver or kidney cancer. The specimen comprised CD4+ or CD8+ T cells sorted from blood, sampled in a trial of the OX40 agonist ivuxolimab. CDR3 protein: CASSQEGRRPYEQYF. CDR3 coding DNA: TGCGCCAGCAGCCAAGAAGGGAGGAGGCCCTACGAGCAGTACTTC.